These T cell receptor beta chains were read from a single sample in a study of blood T cell repertoires in COVID-19. Measured with immunoSEQ multiplex PCR; TCRdb has only the in-frame clones, and not every one. Of some 160,000 clones in the sample, approximately 81% were seen once. Sequencing used PBMCs or T cells enriched from blood (not recorded which). The source of these receptors is a woman aged 45 to 65 who had recovered from COVID-19. The CDR3 runs from the conserved cysteine through the conserved F or W. D genes are given only for firm matches. A clone size is listed for some rows: how often the clone was seen (once, few, many), or a class if it is expanded.

d_call clone_size j_call v_call cdr3_nt cdr3_aa
TRBD1 NA TRBJ2-1 TRBV11-1 TGTGCCAGCAGCTTATCACAGGCAAACAGGGGGCAGTTCTTC CASSLSQANRGQFF
TRBD1 NA TRBJ2-7 TRBV10-3 TGTGCCATCAGTGGACAGGGGGCGGTCGCCGACGAGCAGTACTTC CAISGQGAVADEQYF
NA NA TRBJ2-1 TRBV6-5 TGTGCCAGCAGTTACCAACTAGGACCGAGCAATGAGCAGTTCTTC CASSYQLGPSNEQFF
TRBD1 NA TRBJ1-6 TRBV3-1/TRBV3-2 TGTGCCAGCAGTGGGACAGAGGTTTGGTCACCCCTCCACTTT CASSGTEVWSPLHF
TRBD2 few TRBJ2-1 TRBV14 TGTGCCAGCAGCCAAGAAGGGAGGGTACAGGTAGCCGCCAATGAGCAGTTCTTC CASSQEGRVQVAANEQFF
NA once TRBJ2-5 TRBV27 TGTGCCATTTGTAGTCCCGGCCAAGAGACCCAGTACTTC CAICSPGQETQYF
NA NA TRBJ2-1 TRBV6-1 TGTGCCAGCAGTGAACGGTCCCAAGCCCATGAGCAGTTCTTC CASSERSQAHEQFF
NA once TRBJ1-4 TRBV27 TGTGCCAGCAGCAGTGCAACTAATGAAAAACTGTTTTTT CASSSATNEKLFF
NA NA TRBJ2-2 TRBV7-9 TGTGCCAGCGCACCACGGCAGGACTACACCGGGGAGCTGTTTTTT CASAPRQDYTGELFF
NA NA TRBJ2-2 TRBV4-3 TGCGCCAGCAGCCAAGATAGAGCGGGTGTAACCGGGGAGCTGTTTTTT CASSQDRAGVTGELFF
TRBD1 NA TRBJ1-1 TRBV14 TGTGCCAGCAGCCAAGGGGCAGGGGGAATCCTCACTGAAGCTTTCTTT CASSQGAGGILTEAFF
NA NA TRBJ2-3 TRBV25-1 TGTGCCAGCAGTGAATCGACAGATACGCAGTATTTT CASSESTDTQYF
NA NA TRBJ2-5 TRBV7-2 TGTGCCAGCAGCTCATGGGCCGAGACCCAGTACTTC CASSSWAETQYF
TRBD1 NA TRBJ1-5 TRBV3-1/TRBV3-2 TGTGCCAGCAGCCCCGGGACAGGGCCCATCCAGTGGCCCCAGCATTTT CASSPGTGPIQWPQHF
NA few TRBJ1-1 TRBV7-3 TGTGCCAGCAGCTTACAGGAGAACACTGAAGCTTTCTTT CASSLQENTEAFF
TRBD1 NA TRBJ2-2 TRBV19 TGTGCCAGTAGTACGACAGGGGGGGCCGGGGAGCTGTTTTTT CASSTTGGAGELFF
TRBD1 NA TRBJ1-6 TRBV6-6 TGTGCCAGCAGTCGACGCTTGACAGGGATGGAATCACCCCTCCACTTT CASSRRLTGMESPLHF
NA NA TRBJ1-3 TRBV4-3 TGCGCCAGCAGCCAAGAGTCCGGTGGAAACACCATATATTTT CASSQESGGNTIYF
TRBD2 once TRBJ2-1 TRBV27 TGTGCCAGCAGTTTAATGCTAGCGGGACGGAACAATGAGCAGTTCTTC CASSLMLAGRNNEQFF
NA once TRBJ1-1 TRBV28 TGTGCCAGCAGTTTCCCCTTGAACACTGAAGCTTTCTTT CASSFPLNTEAFF
TRBD2 NA TRBJ2-1 TRBV5-1 TGCGCCAGCACGACTAGCGGGGGGTCCTACAATGAGCAGTTCTTC CASTTSGGSYNEQFF
NA NA TRBJ1-4 TRBV7-9 TGTGCCAGCAGCTTAGAAGGGGTCGCGAATGAAAAACTGTTTTTT CASSLEGVANEKLFF
TRBD2 NA TRBJ2-3 TRBV2 TGTGCCAGCGGGTTGGGACTAGAGCTCACAGATACGCAGTATTTT CASGLGLELTDTQYF
NA NA TRBJ2-5 TRBV2 TGTGCCAGCAGTTACGGACACTCAGAGACCCAGTACTTC CASSYGHSETQYF
NA NA TRBJ2-1 TRBV18 TGTGCCAGCTCCCCCCCGACAGGCCCTGCTTCCTACAATGAGCAGTTCTTC CASSPPTGPASYNEQFF